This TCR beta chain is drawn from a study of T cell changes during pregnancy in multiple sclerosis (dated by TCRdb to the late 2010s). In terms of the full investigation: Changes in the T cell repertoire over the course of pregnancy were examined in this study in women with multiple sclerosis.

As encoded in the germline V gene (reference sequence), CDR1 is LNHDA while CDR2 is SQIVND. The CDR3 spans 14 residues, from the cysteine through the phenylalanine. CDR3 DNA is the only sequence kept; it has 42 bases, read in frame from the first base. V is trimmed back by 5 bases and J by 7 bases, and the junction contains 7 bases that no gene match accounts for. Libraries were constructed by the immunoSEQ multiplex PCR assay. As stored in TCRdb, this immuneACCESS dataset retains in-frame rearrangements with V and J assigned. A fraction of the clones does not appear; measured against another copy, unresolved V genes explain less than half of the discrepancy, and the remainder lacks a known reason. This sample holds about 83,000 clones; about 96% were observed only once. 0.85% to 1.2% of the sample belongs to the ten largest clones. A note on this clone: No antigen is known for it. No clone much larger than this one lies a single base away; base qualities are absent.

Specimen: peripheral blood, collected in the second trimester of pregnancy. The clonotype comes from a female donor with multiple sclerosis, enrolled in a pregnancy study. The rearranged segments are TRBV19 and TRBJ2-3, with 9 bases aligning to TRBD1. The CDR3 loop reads CASSPWTGANTQYF. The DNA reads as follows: TGTGCCAGTAGTCCCTGGACAGGGGCCAATACGCAGTATTTT. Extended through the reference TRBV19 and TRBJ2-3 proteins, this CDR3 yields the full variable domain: DGGITQSPKYLFRKEGQNVTLSCEQNLNHDAMYWYRQDPGQGLRLIYYSQIVNDFQKGDIAEGYSVSREKKESFPLTVTSAQKNPTAFYLCASSPWTGANTQYFGPGTRLTVL.